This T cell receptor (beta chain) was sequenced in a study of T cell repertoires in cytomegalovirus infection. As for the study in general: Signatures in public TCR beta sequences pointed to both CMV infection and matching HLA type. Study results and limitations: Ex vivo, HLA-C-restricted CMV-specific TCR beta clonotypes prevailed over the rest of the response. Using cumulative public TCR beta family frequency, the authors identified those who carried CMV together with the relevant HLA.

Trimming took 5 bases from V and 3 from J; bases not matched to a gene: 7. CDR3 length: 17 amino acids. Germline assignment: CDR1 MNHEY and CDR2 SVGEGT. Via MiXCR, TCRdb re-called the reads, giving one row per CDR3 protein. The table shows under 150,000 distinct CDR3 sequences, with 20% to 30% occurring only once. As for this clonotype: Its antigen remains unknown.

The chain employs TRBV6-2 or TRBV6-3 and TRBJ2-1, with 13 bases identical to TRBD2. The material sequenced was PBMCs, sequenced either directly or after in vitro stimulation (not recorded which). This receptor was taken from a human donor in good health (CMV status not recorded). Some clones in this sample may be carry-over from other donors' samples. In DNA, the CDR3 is TGTGCCAGCAGTCTTCGGACTAGCGGGGGCCTCTACAATGAGCAGTTCTTC. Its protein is CASSLRTSGGLYNEQFF.